Following are 21 T cell receptor beta chains from one sample sequenced in a study of blood T cell repertoires in COVID-19. The protocol was immunoSEQ multiplex PCR, while the TCRdb copy is restricted to in-frame clones and leaves out a portion. The sample records 130,000 to 150,000 clones, approximately 90% being singletons. Sequenced sample: peripheral blood. The receptors were sampled from a woman aged 40-49 years with acute or convalescent COVID-19.

This chain uses TRBV18 with TRBJ2-7, with D possibly TRBD1 on 6 matching bases. CDR3 size: 14 residues. The germline V and J ends were trimmed by 3 bases and 4 bases, with 13 bases remaining between them. Germline-derived CDR1 and CDR2 are KGHSH and LQKENI. As DNA, the CDR3 is TGTGCCAGCTCACCCGGGGCTACAGGGTACGAGCAGTACTTC. Its translation is CASSPGATGYEQYF.

This chain links TRBV21-1 with TRBJ1-1; TRBD1 is the table's D call, not checked against the DNA. TRBV21-1 is an annotated pseudogene. This CDR3 has 16 residues. The CDR3 DNA reads TGTGCCAGCAGCAAAGCCGACAAAAGGCTGAACACTGAAGCTTTCTTT. It translates to CASSKADKRLNTEAFF.

The chain is built from TRBV7-9 and TRBJ2-1, with a tentative D call TRBD2 (6 bases). Germline-derived CDR1 and CDR2 are SEHNR and FQNEAQ (reference sequence). Trimming cost V 4 bases and J 2 bases, with 15 bases left between them. There are 16 residues in the CDR3. The CDR3 DNA is TGTGCCAGCAGCTACTTCAGCGGGCCCGCCTACAATGAGCAGTTCTTC. Residues: CASSYFSGPAYNEQFF.

CDR3 region: CAIFFGTEAFF. Here the CDR3 DNA reads TGTGCCATCTTCTTCGGTACTGAAGCTTTCTTT. The V and J genes are TRBV10-3 and TRBJ1-1; no definite D call. Germline CDR1 is ENHRY and CDR2 is SYGVKD. Trimming cost V 8 bases and J 5 bases, with 9 bases left between them. The CDR3 length is 11 residues.

The chain joins TRBV27 to TRBJ2-2; D is possibly TRBD1 (5 bases). Germline assignment: CDR1 MNHEY and CDR2 SMNVEV (reference sequence). The CDR3 is 14 residues long. Trimming took off 2 bases at V and 5 bases at J, with 9 bases between the two ends. CDR3: CASSLGKGTGELFF. The CDR3 DNA reads as TGTGCCAGCAGTTTAGGCAAGGGGACCGGGGAGCTGTTTTTT.

This clone has just one count. The chain couples TRBV5-6 to TRBJ1-1; maybe TRBD1 (6 bases). Trimming took off 3 bases at V and 1 base at J, with 7 bases between the two ends. Germline CDR1 SGHDT, CDR2 YYEEEE. This CDR3 has 13 residues. The CDR3 nucleotides are TGTGCCAGCAGCTCGGGACAGAACACTGAAGCTTTCTTT. Residues: CASSSGQNTEAFF. The complete variable domain, with remaining parts taken from reference TRBV5-6 and TRBJ1-1, reads DAGVTQSPTHLIKTRGQQVTLRCSPKSGHDTVSWYQQALGQGPQFIFQYYEEEERQRGNFPDRFSGHQFPNYSSELNVNALLLGDSALYLCASSSGQNTEAFFGQGTRLTVV.

J is TRBJ2-7 and V is TRBV6-6, with D possibly matching TRBD2 (6 bases). CDR3 length: 14 amino acids. Between the trimmed V and J ends, which lost 5 bases and 4 bases, there was a span of 15 bases. Germline V CDR1 and CDR2: MNHNY, SVGAGI (reference sequence). The CDR3 loop is CASSHGGGGYEQYF. The DNA of the CDR3 is TGTGCCAGCAGTCACGGGGGAGGAGGGTACGAGCAGTACTTC.

This chain connects TRBV6-5 to TRBJ1-5, with 10 bases matching TRBD1. Trimming cost V 6 bases and J 4 bases; bases outside gene matches: 6. This CDR3 has 15 amino acids. Germline V gives CDR1 MNHEY, CDR2 SVGAGI. The CDR3 coding sequence is TGTGCCAGCAGCCCGGGACAGGGGCTGAATCAGCCCCAGCATTTT. Its protein product is CASSPGQGLNQPQHF.

The CDR3: CATSDNGMGTGELFF. CDR3 coding DNA: TGTGCCACCAGTGATAACGGGATGGGGACCGGGGAGCTGTTTTTT. This chain links TRBV24-1 with TRBJ2-2; D perhaps matches TRBD2 (5 bases). The germline CDR1 and CDR2 sequences are KGHDR and SFDVKD. CDR3 size: 15 residues. V lost 3 bases to trimming and J lost 5 bases, with 12 bases between them.

The chain links TRBV9 to TRBJ2-3; possibly TRBD1 for D (5 bases). Germline CDR1 and CDR2: SGDLS and YYNGEE. The ends were cut back, 3 bases at V and 2 bases at J, with 7 bases in the middle. CDR3 length: 13 amino acids. CDR3 in amino acids: CASSATDTDTQYF. The CDR3 coding sequence is TGTGCCAGCAGCGCGACAGACACAGATACGCAGTATTTT.

This sequence joins TRBV12-3 or TRBV12-4 and TRBJ1-2; possible D gene TRBD1, 5 bases. V was trimmed by 10 bases and J by 8 bases, leaving 17 bases between them. This CDR3 contains 12 residues. CDR3 sequence: CATTRRGHGYTF. DNA of the CDR3: TGTGCCACCACACGAAGGGGCCACGGCTACACCTTC.

This rearrangement joins TRBV19 to TRBJ1-2; 9 bases are a match to TRBD1. The CDR3 contains 15 residues. Trimming at V came to 5 bases and at J to 6 bases, leaving 10 bases not matched to a gene. Germline loops: CDR1 LNHDA, CDR2 SQIVND (reference sequence). The CDR3 nucleotides read TGTGCCAGTAGTGGCCAGAAACAGGGGGCTGATGGCTACACCTTC. Translation: CASSGQKQGADGYTF.

To note about this clone: The sample carries other DNA sequences with the same CDR3. The V and J genes are TRBV20-1 and TRBJ2-1; no definite D call. Deletions cut 3 bases from V and 7 bases from J, with 4 bases between. Germline CDR1 and CDR2: DFQATT and SNEGSKA (reference sequence). This CDR3 contains 10 residues. The DNA of the CDR3 is TGCAGTGCTAGTCCGAATGAGCAGTTCTTC. Protein: CSASPNEQFF.

This chain links TRBV5-1 with TRBJ2-3; D is undetermined. V lost 5 bases, J lost 0 bases, and 10 bases lay in between. Germline V lookup: CDR1 SGHRS, CDR2 YFSETQ. The CDR3 covers 14 residues. The CDR3 here is CASRKPGSTDTQYF. CDR3 DNA sequence: TGCGCCAGCAGAAAGCCCGGGAGCACAGATACGCAGTATTTT.

The table lists this clone with a count of one. This rearrangement joins TRBV27 to TRBJ1-1, with D maybe TRBD1 (5 bases). V lost 5 bases to trimming and J lost 9 bases, with 10 bases between them. The length of the CDR3 is 11 residues. Germline values: CDR1 MNHEY, CDR2 SMNVEV (reference sequence). This CDR3 reads CASSDDSKAFF. The CDR3 DNA reads as TGTGCCAGCAGTGATGACAGTAAAGCTTTCTTT.

This clone was counted a few times. The V gene is TRBV30, the J gene TRBJ2-7; TRBD2 aligns across 9 bases. J gave up 6 bases and V 3 bases, and 9 bases lay outside the gene matches. In germline, CDR1 is GTSNPN, CDR2 SVGIG (reference sequence). CDR3 size: 14 residues. The CDR3 sequence is CAWSRQREVGEQYF. CDR3 in DNA: TGTGCCTGGAGCCGGCAGCGGGAGGTTGGCGAGCAGTACTTC.

This clone has only a few counts. The J gene is TRBJ1-2, the V gene TRBV25-1, with D possibly being TRBD1 (5 bases). CDR3 size: 13 residues. V lost 2 bases and J lost 1, with 5 bases in between. Germline assignment: CDR1 MGHDK and CDR2 SYGVNS. CDR3 nucleotides: TGTGCCAGCAGTGAACAGGGTAACTATGGCTACACCTTC. Its translation is CASSEQGNYGYTF.

The chain couples TRBV24-1 to TRBJ2-1, with D perhaps TRBD2 (6 bases). The CDR3 consists of 15 residues. V gave up 3 bases and J gave up 7 bases, with 15 bases separating them. The V gene's germline CDR1 is KGHDR and CDR2 SFDVKD. CDR3 residues: CATSDPRGLQNEQFF. For the CDR3, the DNA is TGTGCCACCAGTGATCCGAGGGGACTTCAAAATGAGCAGTTCTTC.

The rearrangement joins TRBV6-5 to TRBJ2-7, with 8 bases identical to TRBD1. Germline V lookup: CDR1 MNHEY, CDR2 SVGAGI. The ends lost 6 bases at V and 2 bases at J; junction bases unmatched: 6. The CDR3 has 14 amino acids. The CDR3 DNA reads TGTGCCAGCAGGTGGGCAGGGGGCCCCTACGAGCAGTACTTC. Translated, it gives CASRWAGGPYEQYF.

The chain joins TRBV19 to TRBJ2-5; 10 bases match TRBD1. CDR1 and CDR2 from the germline V gene are LNHDA and SQIVND (reference sequence). This CDR3 spans 15 amino acids. The trim removed 3 bases at V and 0 bases at J, leaving 1 base unmatched. CDR3 sequence (DNA): TGTGCCAGTAGTATGGGACAGGGGTACCAAGAGACCCAGTACTTC. It encodes CASSMGQGYQETQYF.

The rearrangement uses TRBV18 and TRBJ2-1, with 14 bases aligning to TRBD2. CDR3 length equals 17 residues. The V segment lost 0 bases and the J segment 2 bases; nucleotides outside the gene matches: 0. Per germline, CDR1 KGHSH and CDR2 LQKENI. CDR3 in amino acids: CASSPPGLAGAYNEQFF. The CDR3, as DNA: TGTGCCAGCTCACCACCGGGACTAGCGGGGGCCTACAATGAGCAGTTCTTC.